This T cell receptor (beta chain) derives from a study of human T cells and chemical hapten exposure. Noted time point: healthy volunteer bleed at 6 weeks. Someone pulled total RNA out of unfractionated whole blood. How the authors handled the data: Sampled TCR counts reached a median of around 94,000 per sample, with values ranging from roughly 23,224 to 700,000. TCRdb re-derived calls from the RACE reads in MiXCR, one entry per CDR3 protein. These V and J calls rely on TCRdb rather than the paper's analysis. The data contain 65,000 to 95,000 distinct CDR3 sequences, 8.5% to 9.5% of them seen just once; the ten biggest clones take up 1.7%. This clonotype was seen a few times. Germline CDR1 reads MNHEY; CDR2 reads SVGEGT. With 6 bases clipped from V and 4 bases from J, the junction kept 5 bases outside the gene matches. CDR3 length: 14 residues.

This receptor was identified in a female donor in good health. Some clones in this sample may be carry-over from other donors' samples. This chain links TRBV6-2 or TRBV6-3 with TRBJ2-3; 9 bases align to TRBD2. Sequenced material: whole blood. The CDR3 DNA follows: TGTGCCAGCAGGGGCGGGGGGGCGGCAGATACGCAGTATTTT. Residues: CASRGGGAADTQYF.